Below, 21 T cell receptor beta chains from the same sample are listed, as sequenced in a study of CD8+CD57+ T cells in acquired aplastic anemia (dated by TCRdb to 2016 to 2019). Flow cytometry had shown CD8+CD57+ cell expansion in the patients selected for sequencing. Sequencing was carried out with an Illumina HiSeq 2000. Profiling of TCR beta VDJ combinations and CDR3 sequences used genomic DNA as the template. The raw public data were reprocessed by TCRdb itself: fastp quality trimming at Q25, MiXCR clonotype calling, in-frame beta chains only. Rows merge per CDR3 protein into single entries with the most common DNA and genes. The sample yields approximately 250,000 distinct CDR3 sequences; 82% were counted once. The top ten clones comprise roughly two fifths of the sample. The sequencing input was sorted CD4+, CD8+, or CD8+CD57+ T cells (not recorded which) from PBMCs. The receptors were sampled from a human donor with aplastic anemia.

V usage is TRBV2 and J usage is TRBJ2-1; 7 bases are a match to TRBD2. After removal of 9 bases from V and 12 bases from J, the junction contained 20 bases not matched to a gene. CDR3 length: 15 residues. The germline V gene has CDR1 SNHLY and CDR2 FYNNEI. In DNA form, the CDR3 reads TGTGCCAGTAGTATAGCTAGCGGAGTTTACGATACGCAGTTCTTC. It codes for CASSIASGVYDTQFF.

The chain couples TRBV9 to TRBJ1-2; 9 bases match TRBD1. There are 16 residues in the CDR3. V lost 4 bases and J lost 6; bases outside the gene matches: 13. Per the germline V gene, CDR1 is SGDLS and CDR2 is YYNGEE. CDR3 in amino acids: CASSPVGTGYADGYTF. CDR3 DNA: TGTGCCAGCAGCCCAGTAGGGACAGGGTATGCGGATGGCTACACCTTC.

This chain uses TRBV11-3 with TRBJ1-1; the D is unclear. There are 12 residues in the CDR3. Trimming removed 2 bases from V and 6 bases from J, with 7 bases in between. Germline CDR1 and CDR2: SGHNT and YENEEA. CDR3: CASSLTEAEAFF. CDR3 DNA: TGTGCCAGCAGCTTAACAGAAGCTGAAGCTTTCTTT.

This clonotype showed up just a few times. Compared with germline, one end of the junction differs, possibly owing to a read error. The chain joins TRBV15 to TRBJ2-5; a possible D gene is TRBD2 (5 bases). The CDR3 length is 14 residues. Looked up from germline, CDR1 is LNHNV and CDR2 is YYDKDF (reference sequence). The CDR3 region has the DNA TGTGCCACCAGCATAGGCAGAGGGCAAGATACCCAGTACTTC. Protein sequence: CATSIGRGQDTQYF. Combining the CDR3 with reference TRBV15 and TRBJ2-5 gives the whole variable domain DAMVIQNPRYQVTQFGKPVTLSCSQTLNHNVMYWYQQKSSQAPKLLFHYYDKDFNNEADTPDNFQSRRPNTSFCFLDIRSPGLGDTAMYLCATSIGRGQDTQYFGPGTRLLVL.

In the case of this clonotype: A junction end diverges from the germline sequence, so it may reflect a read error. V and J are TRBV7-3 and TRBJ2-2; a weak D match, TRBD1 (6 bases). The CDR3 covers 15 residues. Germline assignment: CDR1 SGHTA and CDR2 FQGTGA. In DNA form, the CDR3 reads TGCGCCAGCAGCTTACAAGTACCGTCGTTTAGGGGGAATTTTTTT. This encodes CASSLQVPSFRGNFF.

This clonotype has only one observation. The CDR3 reads CASSSLLVGDRVLSPLHF. In nucleotides, the CDR3 is TGTGCCAGTAGTTCCCTTTTAGTAGGGGACAGGGTTCTTTCACCCCTCCACTTT. This chain uses TRBV19 with TRBJ1-6; 9 bases align to TRBD1. Germline V gene data show CDR1 as LNHDA and CDR2 as SQIVND (reference sequence). The CDR3 consists of 18 residues. The J segment lost 9 bases and the V segment lost 5 bases, leaving 17 bases of the junction unmatched.

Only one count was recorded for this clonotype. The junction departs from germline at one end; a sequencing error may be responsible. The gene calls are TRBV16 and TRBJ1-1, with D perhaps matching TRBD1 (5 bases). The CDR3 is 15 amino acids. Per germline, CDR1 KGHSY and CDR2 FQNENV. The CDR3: CASSISSAGRTEPRF. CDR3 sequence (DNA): TGTGCCAGCAGCATTTCTAGCGCAGGGCGAACAGAACCTCGGTTT.

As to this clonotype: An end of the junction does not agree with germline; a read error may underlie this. The DNA of the CDR3 is TGTGCCAGCAGCTTAGACCAGACAGGGAAAGCTGAAACTTTCTTT. It encodes CASSLDQTGKAETFF. The genes are TRBV7-3 and TRBJ1-1, with 7 bases that match TRBD1. The CDR3 consists of 15 residues. Germline V lookup: CDR1 SGHTA, CDR2 FQGTGA.

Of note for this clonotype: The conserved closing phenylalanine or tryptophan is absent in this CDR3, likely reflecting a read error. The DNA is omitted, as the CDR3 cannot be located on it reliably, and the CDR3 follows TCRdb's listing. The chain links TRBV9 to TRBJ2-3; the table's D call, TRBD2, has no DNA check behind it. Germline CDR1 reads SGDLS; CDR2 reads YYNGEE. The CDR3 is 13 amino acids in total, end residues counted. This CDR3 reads CASSHGTSGYNDL.

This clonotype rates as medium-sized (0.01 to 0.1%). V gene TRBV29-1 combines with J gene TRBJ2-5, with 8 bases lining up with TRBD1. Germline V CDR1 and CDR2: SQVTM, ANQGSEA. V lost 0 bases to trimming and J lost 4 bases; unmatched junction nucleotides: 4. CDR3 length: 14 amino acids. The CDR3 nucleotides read TGCAGCGTTGAAGATCTACAGGGGGTAGAGACCCAGTACTTC. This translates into CSVEDLQGVETQYF. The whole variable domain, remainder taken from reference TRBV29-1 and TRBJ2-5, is SAVISQKPSRDICQRGTSLTIQCQVDSQVTMMFWYRQQPGQSLTLIATANQGSEATYESGFVIDKFPISRPNLTFSTLTVSNMSPEDSSIYLCSVEDLQGVETQYFGPGTRLLVL.

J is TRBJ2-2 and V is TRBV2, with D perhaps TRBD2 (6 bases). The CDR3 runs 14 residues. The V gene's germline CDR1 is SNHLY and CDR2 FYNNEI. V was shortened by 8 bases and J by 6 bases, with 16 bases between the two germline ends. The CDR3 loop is CASEAPGRSGELFF. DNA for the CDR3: TGTGCCAGCGAGGCGCCGGGGAGGTCCGGGGAGCTGTTTTTT.

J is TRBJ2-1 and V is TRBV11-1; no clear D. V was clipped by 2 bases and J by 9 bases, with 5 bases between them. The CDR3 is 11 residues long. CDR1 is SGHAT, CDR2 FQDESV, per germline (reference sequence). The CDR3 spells CASSLNIEQFF. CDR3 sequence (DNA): TGTGCCAGCAGCTTAAATATTGAGCAGTTCTTC.

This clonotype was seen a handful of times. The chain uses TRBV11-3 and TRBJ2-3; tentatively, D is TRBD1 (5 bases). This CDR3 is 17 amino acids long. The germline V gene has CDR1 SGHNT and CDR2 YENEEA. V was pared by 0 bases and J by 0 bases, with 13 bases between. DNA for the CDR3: TGTGCCAGCAGCTTAGATCTGACAGACCCTAGCACAGATACGCAGTATTTT. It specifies CASSLDLTDPSTDTQYF.

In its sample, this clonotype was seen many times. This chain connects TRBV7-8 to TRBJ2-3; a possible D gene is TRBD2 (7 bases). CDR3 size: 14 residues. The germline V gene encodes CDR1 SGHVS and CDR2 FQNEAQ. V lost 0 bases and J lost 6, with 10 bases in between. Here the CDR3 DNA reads TGTGCCAGCAGCTTAGCGGGGGGGCTGGATACGCAGTATTTT. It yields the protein CASSLAGGLDTQYF.

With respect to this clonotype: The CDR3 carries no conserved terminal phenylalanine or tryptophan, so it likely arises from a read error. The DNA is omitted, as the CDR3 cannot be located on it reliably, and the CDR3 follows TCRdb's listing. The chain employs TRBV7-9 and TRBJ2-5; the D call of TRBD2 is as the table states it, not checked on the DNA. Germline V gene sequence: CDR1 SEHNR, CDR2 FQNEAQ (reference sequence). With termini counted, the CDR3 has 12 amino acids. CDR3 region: CASSCQGSGGSD.

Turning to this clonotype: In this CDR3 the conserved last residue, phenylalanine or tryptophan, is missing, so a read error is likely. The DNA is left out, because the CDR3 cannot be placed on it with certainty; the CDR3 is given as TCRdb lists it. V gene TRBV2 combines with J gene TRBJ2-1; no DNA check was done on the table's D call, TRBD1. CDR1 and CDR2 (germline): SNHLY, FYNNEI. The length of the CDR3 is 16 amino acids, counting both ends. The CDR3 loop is CASGDGGTDTQYDQPG.

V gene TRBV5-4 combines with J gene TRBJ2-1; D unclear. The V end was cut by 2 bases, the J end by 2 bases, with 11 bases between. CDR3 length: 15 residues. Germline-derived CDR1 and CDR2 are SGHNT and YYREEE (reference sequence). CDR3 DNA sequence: TGTGCCAGCAGCTTACCTAGAAGAGCCTACAATGAGCAGTTCTTC. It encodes CASSLPRRAYNEQFF. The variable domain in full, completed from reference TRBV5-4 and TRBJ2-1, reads ETGVTQSPTHLIKTRGQQVTLRCSSQSGHNTVSWYQQALGQGPQFIFQYYREEENGRGNFPPRFSGLQFPNYSSELNVNALELDDSALYLCASSLPRRAYNEQFFGPGTRLTVL.

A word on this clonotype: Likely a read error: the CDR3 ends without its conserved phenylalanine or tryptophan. CDR3 coding DNA: TGCGCCAGCAGCTTAACAGGGACTCAGCCCCAGCATTAT. Encoded protein: CASSLTGTQPQHY. The chain is built from TRBV7-9 and TRBJ1-5, with D perhaps matching TRBD1 (6 bases). Germline V gives CDR1 SEHNR, CDR2 FQNEAQ (reference sequence). The CDR3 extends over 13 amino acids.

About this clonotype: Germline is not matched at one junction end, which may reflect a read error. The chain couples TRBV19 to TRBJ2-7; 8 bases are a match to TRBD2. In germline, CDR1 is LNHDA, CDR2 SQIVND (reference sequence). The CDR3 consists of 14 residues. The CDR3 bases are TGTGCCAGTAGTATGACTAGCGCTTCCTACAATGAGCACTTC. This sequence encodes CASSMTSASYNEHF.

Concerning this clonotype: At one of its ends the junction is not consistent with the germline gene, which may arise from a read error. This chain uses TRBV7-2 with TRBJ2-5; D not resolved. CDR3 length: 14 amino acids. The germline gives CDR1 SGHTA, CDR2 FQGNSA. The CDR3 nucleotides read TGTGCCACCAGCAGAGAAAGCGAGCAAGAGACCCACGCCTTC. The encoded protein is CATSRESEQETHAF. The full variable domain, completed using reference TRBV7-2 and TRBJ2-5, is GAGVSQSPSNKVTEKGKDVELRCDPISGHTALYWYRQSLGQGLEFLIYFQGNSAPDKSGLPSDRFSAERTGGSVSTLTIQRTQQEDSAVYLCATSRESEQETHAFGPGTRLLVL.

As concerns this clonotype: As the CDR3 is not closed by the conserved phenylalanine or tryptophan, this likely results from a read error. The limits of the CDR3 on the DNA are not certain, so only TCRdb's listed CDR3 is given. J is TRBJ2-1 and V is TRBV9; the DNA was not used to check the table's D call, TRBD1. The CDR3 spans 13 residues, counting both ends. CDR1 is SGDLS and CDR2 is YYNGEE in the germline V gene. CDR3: CASSAGTARKQPL.